Below, 23 T cell receptor beta chains from the same sample are listed, as sequenced in a study of OX40 agonist ivuxolimab in advanced cancers. Assay used: immunoSEQ multiplex PCR; TCRdb lists only in-frame clones, some missing. Among around 79,000 clones listed, roughly 85% were seen once. The source was CD4+ or CD8+ T cells sorted from blood, collected in a trial of the OX40 agonist ivuxolimab. The receptors stem from an adult with an advanced solid tumor such as melanoma, head and neck, liver or kidney cancer.

The chain couples TRBV5-1 to TRBJ2-2; the match to TRBD2 covers 8 bases. The germline CDR1 and CDR2 sequences are SGHRS and YFSETQ. The CDR3 loop spans 16 amino acids. Germline trimming cut 9 bases from V and 1 base from J; bases unmatched to any gene: 11. The CDR3 DNA is TGCGCCACCCAAGTAGGTCTAGCGGGGAACACCGGGGAGCTGTTTTTT. It yields the protein CATQVGLAGNTGELFF. Full variable domain (remainder filled in from reference TRBV5-1 and TRBJ2-2): KAGVTQTPRYLIKTRGQQVTLSCSPISGHRSVSWYQQTPGQGLQFLFEYFSETQRNKGNFPGRFSGRQFSNSRSEMNVSTLELGDSALYLCATQVGLAGNTGELFFGEGSRLTVL.

The V call is TRBV6-5, the J call TRBJ1-1, with a tentative D call TRBD1 (5 bases). Germline V gene sequence: CDR1 MNHEY, CDR2 SVGAGI. CDR3 length equals 15 residues. The ends were cut back, 8 bases at V and 1 base at J, with 17 bases in the middle. The CDR3 DNA follows: TGTGCCAGCTCGGACCGTGGGGCGGGGAACACTGAAGCTTTCTTT. It is translated as CASSDRGAGNTEAFF.

The chain has TRBV30 and TRBJ1-1, with no clear D. The CDR3 is made up of 14 amino acids. Germline V CDR1 and CDR2: GTSNPN, SVGIG (reference sequence). The germline V and J ends were trimmed by 4 bases and 4 bases, with 16 bases remaining between them. DNA of the CDR3: TGTGCCTGGATGTTAATGGGGTCGTCCACTGAAGCTTTCTTT. It translates to CAWMLMGSSTEAFF.

The V and J genes are TRBV5-1 and TRBJ1-6, with TRBD1 matching over 12 bases. Per germline, CDR1 SGHRS and CDR2 YFSETQ. After removal of 4 bases from V and 9 bases from J, the junction contained 8 bases not matched to a gene. This CDR3 is 16 amino acids long. The CDR3 bases are TGCGCCAGCAGCCGGTGGGACAGGGGGCTCGGTTCACCCCTCCACTTT. Encoded protein: CASSRWDRGLGSPLHF.

This chain links TRBV2 with TRBJ1-4, with a possible D match to TRBD1 (6 bases). There are 13 residues in the CDR3. In germline, CDR1 is SNHLY, CDR2 FYNNEI. V was pared by 11 bases and J by 4 bases, with 14 bases between. CDR3 bases: TGTGCCTTGAGGGGACAAGATAATGAAAAACTGTTTTTT. Protein product: CALRGQDNEKLFF.

The V gene is TRBV7-9, the J gene TRBJ2-1, with 16 bases fitting TRBD2. Germline V gives CDR1 SEHNR, CDR2 FQNEAQ (reference sequence). This CDR3 contains 17 residues. V trimming: 5 bases; J trimming: 9 bases; junction bases outside the gene matches: 10. The CDR3 DNA follows: TGTGCCAGCAGCCCACGCGGGACTAGCGGGGGGGCAGTTGAGCAGTTCTTC. Amino acids: CASSPRGTSGGAVEQFF.

The genes are TRBV10-3 and TRBJ1-5, with TRBD1 as a possible D gene (6 bases). The CDR3 covers 15 residues. The V end lost 3 bases, the J end lost 4 bases, and 13 bases lay between the germline ends. From germline, CDR1 is ENHRY and CDR2 SYGVKD. The CDR3 bases are TGTGCCATCAGTGATGGACAGCAGGGGAATCAGCCCCAGCATTTT. It codes for CAISDGQQGNQPQHF.

This sequence joins TRBV4-1 and TRBJ2-7; maybe TRBD1 (5 bases). The length of the CDR3 is 13 residues. CDR1 and CDR2 (germline): MGHRA, YSYEKL. The V gene lost 1 base and the J gene lost 3 bases, with 7 bases spanning the gap. The CDR3 loop reads CASSQAGNYEQYF. The CDR3 nucleotides are TGCGCCAGCAGCCAAGCAGGGAACTACGAGCAGTACTTC.

The chain is built from TRBV2 and TRBJ2-7, with D tentatively TRBD2 (7 bases). Trimming left V 6 bases short and J 4 bases short, with 10 bases between. Germline loops: CDR1 SNHLY, CDR2 FYNNEI. The CDR3 runs to 12 residues. The CDR3 protein is CASRAGAYEQYF. In DNA, the CDR3 is TGTGCCAGCAGGGCGGGGGCTTACGAGCAGTACTTC.

The J gene is TRBJ2-7, the V gene TRBV20-1; D is unresolved. The CDR3 has 11 amino acids. The V and J ends lost 6 bases and 6 bases respectively, with 12 bases between them. Germline V gene data show CDR1 as DFQATT and CDR2 as SNEGSKA (reference sequence). The CDR3 loop is CSAPGQSEQYF. CDR3 DNA sequence: TGCAGTGCCCCCGGCCAGTCCGAGCAGTACTTC.

The J gene is TRBJ2-2, the V gene TRBV7-2; weak D call: TRBD2 (6 bases). V was shortened by 5 bases and J by 7 bases, with 14 bases between the two germline ends. Germline V gene data show CDR1 as SGHTA and CDR2 as FQGNSA. The CDR3 consists of 14 residues. The CDR3 DNA is TGTGCCAGCAGCCCCTCTAGCGTCGTCGGGGAGCTGTTTTTT. Its protein product is CASSPSSVVGELFF.

This chain joins TRBV30 and TRBJ1-1; perhaps TRBD1 as D (5 bases). The V end was cut by 0 bases, the J end by 5 bases, with 19 bases between. Germline CDR1 reads GTSNPN; CDR2 reads SVGIG (reference sequence). The CDR3 has 16 amino acids. CDR3 nucleotide sequence: TGTGCCTGGAGTGTACAGGTAGGCCCGACGTTAACTGAAGCTTTCTTT. Translation gives CAWSVQVGPTLTEAFF.

This clone was seen more than once but under ten times. V is TRBV6-5 and J is TRBJ2-7; D possibly corresponds to TRBD1 (6 bases). This CDR3 spans 15 amino acids. Trimming left V 6 bases short and J 6 bases short, with 21 bases between. Germline loops: CDR1 MNHEY, CDR2 SVGAGI. CDR3 protein: CASSRPIEGGGEQYF. For the CDR3, the DNA is TGTGCCAGCAGCCGTCCCATCGAAGGGGGTGGCGAGCAGTACTTC.

As regards this clone: One end of the junction varies from germline; a read error may be responsible. The chain has TRBV7-7 and TRBJ2-7, with a possible D match to TRBD1 (6 bases). Germline CDR1 reads SSHAT; CDR2 reads FNYEAQ (reference sequence). The CDR3 spans 14 residues. The CDR3 reads CASSPDRHSYEQYF. In DNA, the CDR3 is TGTGCTAGCAGTCCTGACAGGCACTCCTACGAGCAGTACTTC.

This clone was recorded a few times. The chain recombines TRBV5-1 with TRBJ1-4; 11 nucleotides agree with TRBD1. The V gene end was trimmed by 5 bases and the J gene end by 7 bases; junction bases not matched to a gene: 7. Germline CDR1 reads SGHRS; CDR2 reads YFSETQ. The CDR3 has 15 residues. CDR3 in DNA: TGCGCCAGCAGGGCTGCCGGGACAGGGGGTGAAAAACTGTTTTTT. Translating gives CASRAAGTGGEKLFF.

V gene TRBV10-1 combines with J gene TRBJ1-5; D unclear. This CDR3 comprises 15 residues. Trimming took 2 bases from V and 1 from J, leaving 9 bases between them. Per germline, CDR1 WNHNN and CDR2 SYGVQD (reference sequence). CDR3 sequence: CASSEADGSNQPQHF. CDR3 DNA: TGCGCCAGCAGTGAGGCGGACGGAAGCAATCAGCCCCAGCATTTT.

The chain's CDR3 is CASSPGQVGGNTIYF. The CDR3 DNA follows: TGTGCCAGCAGCCCGGGACAGGTGGGAGGAAACACCATATATTTT. The chain couples TRBV6-5 to TRBJ1-3, with 8 bases identical to TRBD1. This CDR3 is built from 15 residues. Germline V lookup: CDR1 MNHEY, CDR2 SVGAGI. After removal of 6 bases from V and 4 bases from J, the junction contained 8 bases not matched to a gene.

The chain is built from TRBV19 and TRBJ2-5; weak D call: TRBD1 (5 bases). This CDR3 region has 13 residues. The germline CDR1 and CDR2 sequences are LNHDA and SQIVND (reference sequence). V was shortened by 6 bases and J by 7 bases, with 15 bases between the two germline ends. The CDR3 loop reads CASRGGHRGTQYF. The CDR3 region has the DNA TGTGCCAGTAGGGGTGGACATAGGGGGACCCAGTACTTC.

The chain employs TRBV7-2 and TRBJ1-5; unclear D gene. The length of the CDR3 is 15 residues. From germline, CDR1 is SGHTA and CDR2 FQGNSA. Trimming left V 2 bases short and J 2 bases short, with 10 bases between. The CDR3 nucleotides are TGTGCCAGCAGCTTATTAGGGCCGGGCAATCAGCCCCAGCATTTT. Its protein is CASSLLGPGNQPQHF. The full variable domain, its missing parts supplied by reference TRBV7-2 and TRBJ1-5, is GAGVSQSPSNKVTEKGKDVELRCDPISGHTALYWYRQSLGQGLEFLIYFQGNSAPDKSGLPSDRFSAERTGGSVSTLTIQRTQQEDSAVYLCASSLLGPGNQPQHFGDGTRLSIL.

Note on this clone: The DNA is omitted, as the CDR3 cannot be located on it reliably, and the CDR3 follows TCRdb's listing. The chain joins TRBV19 to TRBJ1-2. Germline assignment: CDR1 LNHDA and CDR2 SQIVND (reference sequence). The CDR3 spans 12 residues, counting both ends. The CDR3 sequence: CASTSGNYGYTF.

The genes are TRBV4-2 and TRBJ1-2, with D unclear. The germline V gene has CDR1 LGHNA and CDR2 YNFKEQ. The CDR3 extends over 15 amino acids. Deletions cut 1 base from V and 4 bases from J, with 13 bases between. The CDR3 spells CASSQASSDAYGYTF. In nucleotides, the CDR3 is TGTGCCAGCAGCCAAGCGAGCTCCGACGCCTATGGCTACACCTTC.

This chain links TRBV5-1 with TRBJ2-7, with a tentative D call TRBD2 (5 bases). This CDR3 region has 12 residues. Germline lookup yields CDR1 SGHRS and CDR2 YFSETQ. Trimming cost V 0 bases and J 5 bases, with 6 bases left between them. CDR3 nucleotides: TGCGCCAGCAGCTTGGACGGGGACGAGCAGTACTTC. Protein product: CASSLDGDEQYF.

In its sample, this clone was seen a few times. V is TRBV19 and J is TRBJ2-5, with D perhaps assigned TRBD1 or TRBD2 (5 bases each). Germline-derived CDR1 and CDR2 are LNHDA and SQIVND (reference sequence). V was shortened by 5 bases and J by 6 bases, with 19 bases between the two germline ends. The CDR3 runs 15 residues. This chain's CDR3 is CASSGASGLGQTQYF. In DNA, the CDR3 is TGTGCCAGTAGTGGGGCCTCAGGGTTGGGACAGACCCAGTACTTC. The full variable domain, rest sourced from reference TRBV19 and TRBJ2-5, is DGGITQSPKYLFRKEGQNVTLSCEQNLNHDAMYWYRQDPGQGLRLIYYSQIVNDFQKGDIAEGYSVSREKKESFPLTVTSAQKNPTAFYLCASSGASGLGQTQYFGPGTRLLVL.